One and the same sample provided the 28 T cell receptor beta chains below, sequenced in a study of blood T cell repertoires in COVID-19. TCRdb keeps only in-frame clones here, not all; method: immunoSEQ multiplex PCR. The sample lists more than 200,000 clones, about nine tenths occurring once. The sample taken for sequencing was peripheral blood. The receptors were gathered from a man between 65 and 85 years old with acute or convalescent COVID-19.

The count of this clone is one. The chain has TRBV24-1 and TRBJ2-1, with 10 bases fitting TRBD2. J was trimmed by 7 bases and V by 5 bases; bases with no gene match: 7. This CDR3 has 15 residues. CDR1 KGHDR and CDR2 SFDVKD come from the germline V gene. The chain's CDR3 is CATSGSGLAVNEQFF. CDR3 sequence (DNA): TGTGCCACCAGTGGGTCAGGACTAGCGGTAAATGAGCAGTTCTTC.

The rearrangement links TRBV19 to TRBJ1-5; D gene ambiguous. Germline V gene sequence: CDR1 LNHDA, CDR2 SQIVND (reference sequence). Trimming cost V 3 bases and J 0 bases, with 6 bases left between them. This CDR3 region has 14 residues. CDR3 nucleotide sequence: TGTGCCAGTAGTATGGCGGGTAGCAATCAGCCCCAGCATTTT. Residues: CASSMAGSNQPQHF.

CDR3 region: CAISTRGRTGELFF. Here the CDR3 DNA reads TGTGCCATCAGCACCAGGGGGCGCACCGGGGAGCTGTTTTTT. This chain connects TRBV10-3 to TRBJ2-2; 8 bases align to TRBD1. Germline loops: CDR1 ENHRY, CDR2 SYGVKD. The CDR3 is 14 amino acids. The J segment lost 4 bases and the V segment lost 6 bases, leaving 4 bases of the junction unmatched.

CDR3: CASSLTTNQPQHF. The CDR3 DNA reads as TGTGCCAGCTCTCTAACCACTAATCAGCCCCAGCATTTT. This chain links TRBV18 with TRBJ1-5; D unresolved. The CDR3 runs to 13 residues. V gave up 6 bases and J gave up 4 bases, with 10 bases separating them. CDR1 and CDR2 (germline): KGHSH, LQKENI.

The V call is TRBV14, the J call TRBJ1-1; D call uncertain. Germline V gene lookup returns CDR1 SGHDN and CDR2 FVKESK. V was trimmed by 1 base and J by 6 bases, leaving 12 bases between them. CDR3 length: 14 amino acids. CDR3 DNA sequence: TGTGCCAGCAGCCAAGGTTCCTATCGGGCTGAAGCTTTCTTT. Its protein is CASSQGSYRAEAFF.

The chain uses TRBV7-9 and TRBJ2-5; tentative D call: TRBD1 (5 bases). Germline V lookup: CDR1 SEHNR, CDR2 FQNEAQ (reference sequence). The CDR3 covers 14 residues. V lost 0 bases, J lost 5 bases, and 10 bases lay in between. The CDR3 protein is CASSLAWTPETQYF. CDR3 coding DNA: TGTGCCAGCAGCTTAGCTTGGACACCGGAGACCCAGTACTTC.

This clone was detected a few times. An end of the junction differs from the germline gene, which may be a read error. The rearrangement links TRBV28 to TRBJ2-5, with TRBD2 matching 13 bases. CDR3 length: 18 amino acids. Germline loops: CDR1 MDHEN, CDR2 SYDVKM. In DNA form, the CDR3 reads TGTGCCAGCAGTCTCACTAGCGGGAGGGCCGGCTACCATGAGACCCAGTACTTC. It is translated as CASSLTSGRAGYHETQYF.

This chain uses TRBV11-2 with TRBJ2-7; D ambiguous. There are 12 residues in the CDR3. The germline gives CDR1 SGHAT, CDR2 FQNNGV. V was clipped by 3 bases and J by 6 bases, with 9 bases between them. The CDR3 region has the DNA TGTGCCAGCAGCTTTAAGTCCGGCGAGCAGTACTTC. Translation gives CASSFKSGEQYF.

The chain joins TRBV5-6 to TRBJ1-1; D is uncertain. CDR1 is SGHDT and CDR2 is YYEEEE in the germline V gene. The length of the CDR3 is 14 residues. The ends were cut back, 2 bases at V and 5 bases at J, with 13 bases in the middle. For the CDR3, the DNA is TGTGCCAGCAGCTTTATCGACCTCAGGACTGAAGCTTTCTTT. It yields the protein CASSFIDLRTEAFF.

J is TRBJ2-1 and V is TRBV18, with 8 bases identical to TRBD1. V shed 1 base, J shed 3 bases, and the junction held 11 bases outside the gene matches. Germline V gene data show CDR1 as KGHSH and CDR2 as LQKENI. CDR3 length equals 18 residues. Here the CDR3 DNA reads TGTGCCAGCTCACCACTAAGGTCAAGGACAGGGTTCTACAATGAGCAGTTCTTC. Its protein product is CASSPLRSRTGFYNEQFF.

The rearrangement joins TRBV28 to TRBJ1-6; perhaps TRBD1 as D (5 bases). Germline V lookup: CDR1 MDHEN, CDR2 SYDVKM. CDR3 length: 15 amino acids. V was cut by 6 bases and J by 0 bases, with 9 bases left in between. This CDR3 is CASSWGRSYNSPLHF. CDR3 nucleotides: TGTGCCAGCAGCTGGGGCCGCTCCTATAATTCACCCCTCCACTTT.

In its sample, this clone was seen a few times. The chain carries TRBV6-5 and TRBJ1-2; tentative D call: TRBD1 (5 bases). V lost 4 bases to trimming and J lost 8 bases, with 17 bases between them. Germline V lookup: CDR1 MNHEY, CDR2 SVGAGI. CDR3 length: 14 residues. CDR3 residues: CASSSHGRGRGYTF. In DNA form, the CDR3 reads TGTGCCAGCAGTTCCCACGGAAGGGGTCGAGGCTACACCTTC.

This rearrangement joins TRBV9 to TRBJ2-5, with 7 bases matching TRBD1. The CDR3 runs to 15 residues. Trimming cost V 3 bases and J 5 bases; bases outside gene matches: 10. Germline lookup yields CDR1 SGDLS and CDR2 YYNGEE. DNA for the CDR3: TGTGCCAGCAGCGCAGGGGGAAGGGACGGGGAGACCCAGTACTTC. This gives the protein CASSAGGRDGETQYF.

J is TRBJ2-2 and V is TRBV19; weak D call: TRBD1 (6 bases). Germline V lookup: CDR1 LNHDA, CDR2 SQIVND (reference sequence). Between the trimmed V and J ends, which lost 6 bases and 7 bases, there was a span of 18 bases. The CDR3 sequence is 15 residues long. This CDR3 reads CASSPAQGFGGELFF. CDR3 sequence (DNA): TGTGCCAGTAGCCCGGCACAGGGATTTGGCGGGGAGCTGTTTTTT.

The CDR3 sequence is CASSPLIEGEQFF. The DNA of the CDR3 is TGTGCCAGCTCACCACTCATCGAGGGCGAGCAGTTCTTC. This chain connects TRBV18 to TRBJ2-1, with a weak D call TRBD2 (5 bases). Germline V CDR1 and CDR2: KGHSH, LQKENI. This CDR3 has 13 amino acids. V lost 1 base and J 10 bases, leaving 11 bases between the germline ends.

The rearrangement links TRBV5-1 to TRBJ2-5; 7 positions agree with TRBD2. Per germline, CDR1 SGHRS and CDR2 YFSETQ. Losses at the gene ends were 0 bases for V and 5 bases for J; bases not matched to a gene: 7. This CDR3 spans 15 amino acids. CDR3 DNA: TGCGCCAGCAGCTTGGAGCGCCTGGGAGGGGAGACCCAGTACTTC. It yields the protein CASSLERLGGETQYF. Filled out from reference TRBV5-1 and TRBJ2-5, the complete variable domain reads KAGVTQTPRYLIKTRGQQVTLSCSPISGHRSVSWYQQTPGQGLQFLFEYFSETQRNKGNFPGRFSGRQFSNSRSEMNVSTLELGDSALYLCASSLERLGGETQYFGPGTRLLVL.

The chain recombines TRBV19 with TRBJ2-1; 8 nucleotides match TRBD1. V shed 10 bases and J 3 bases; nucleotides not matched to a gene: 14. Germline V lookup: CDR1 LNHDA, CDR2 SQIVND (reference sequence). The CDR3 sequence is 16 residues long. The DNA of the CDR3 is TGTGCCACAAAACCTCCCGGGACAGGCAACTACAATGAGCAGTTCTTC. This codes for CATKPPGTGNYNEQFF.

The rearrangement joins TRBV5-6 to TRBJ2-3; 9 bases map to TRBD1. The CDR3 is made up of 15 amino acids. Germline CDR1 reads SGHDT; CDR2 reads YYEEEE. V gave up 4 bases and J gave up 6 bases; unmatched junction bases: 9. The CDR3 DNA reads as TGTGCCAGCAGCGGGGACAGGGTGATAGGGGATACGCAGTATTTT. It encodes CASSGDRVIGDTQYF.

This chain connects TRBV5-1 to TRBJ2-7, with unresolved D. The CDR3 consists of 12 residues. Germline V lookup: CDR1 SGHRS, CDR2 YFSETQ. V was shortened by 5 bases and J by 3 bases, with 9 bases between the two germline ends. The DNA for the CDR3 is TGCGCCAGCAGTGCAGGCGACTACGAGCAGTACTTC. Translated: CASSAGDYEQYF.

This clone was counted a single time. The CDR3 spells CAARLAGAKDTQYF. The CDR3 coding sequence is TGTGCCGCCCGACTAGCGGGAGCGAAAGATACGCAGTATTTT. The chain employs TRBV10-3 and TRBJ2-3, with TRBD2 matching 12 bases. This CDR3 is 14 amino acids long. CDR1 and CDR2 from the germline V gene are ENHRY and SYGVKD. The V gene end was trimmed by 11 bases and the J gene end by 5 bases; junction bases not matched to a gene: 8.

V is TRBV19 and J is TRBJ1-5, with D perhaps matching TRBD1 (5 bases). The CDR3 covers 17 residues. V was shortened by 2 bases and J by 4 bases, with 18 bases between the two germline ends. The V gene's germline CDR1 is LNHDA and CDR2 SQIVND (reference sequence). In DNA, the CDR3 is TGTGCCAGTAGTATATCCCCGCGGGACGGACATAATCAGCCCCAGCATTTT. Its translation is CASSISPRDGHNQPQHF. The entire variable domain, with the rest obtained from reference TRBV19 and TRBJ1-5, is as follows: DGGITQSPKYLFRKEGQNVTLSCEQNLNHDAMYWYRQDPGQGLRLIYYSQIVNDFQKGDIAEGYSVSREKKESFPLTVTSAQKNPTAFYLCASSISPRDGHNQPQHFGDGTRLSIL.

The chain recombines TRBV6-5 with TRBJ2-1, with a tentative D call TRBD1 (6 bases). The V gene lost 6 bases and the J gene lost 0 bases, with 6 bases spanning the gap. The CDR3 extends over 13 amino acids. Germline values: CDR1 MNHEY, CDR2 SVGAGI. In DNA form, the CDR3 reads TGTGCCAGCAGGGACAGCTCCTACAATGAGCAGTTCTTC. It is translated as CASRDSSYNEQFF.

V is TRBV7-9 and J is TRBJ2-2; TRBD2 aligns across 7 bases. Germline loops: CDR1 SEHNR, CDR2 FQNEAQ (reference sequence). The CDR3 runs 16 residues. V lost 2 bases and J lost 4; bases outside the gene matches: 7. The CDR3 coding sequence is TGTGCCAGCAGCTTATGGGAGGGCCTGGGCACCGGGGAGCTGTTTTTT. Protein: CASSLWEGLGTGELFF. The whole variable domain, filled in from reference TRBV7-9 and TRBJ2-2, reads DTGVSQNPRHKITKRGQNVTFRCDPISEHNRLYWYRQTLGQGPEFLTYFQNEAQLEKSRLLSDRFSAERPKGSFSTLEIQRTEQGDSAMYLCASSLWEGLGTGELFFGEGSRLTVL.

This clone was recorded once. The chain links TRBV7-9 to TRBJ1-1; D unclear. Germline V gene sequence: CDR1 SEHNR, CDR2 FQNEAQ (reference sequence). Trimming took off 6 bases at V and 4 bases at J, with 12 bases between the two ends. The CDR3 loop spans 13 amino acids. In nucleotides, the CDR3 is TGTGCCAGCAGTCCAACCGAGGGCACTGAAGCTTTCTTT. It is translated as CASSPTEGTEAFF.

In this sample, this clone turned up a few times. The chain couples TRBV3-1 (or the pseudogene TRBV3-2) to TRBJ1-1, with D tentatively TRBD1 (5 bases). V was shortened by 3 bases and J by 4 bases, with 12 bases between the two germline ends. CDR3 length: 14 amino acids. Looked up from germline, CDR1 is LGHDT and CDR2 is YNNKEL (reference sequence). CDR3 residues: CASSQAGRGTEAFF. CDR3 nucleotide sequence: TGTGCCAGCAGCCAGGCGGGGAGGGGCACTGAAGCTTTCTTT.

This CDR3 is CASSLIGTDYGYTF. The CDR3 bases are TGTGCCAGCAGTTTAATAGGGACAGACTATGGCTACACCTTC. The chain carries TRBV28 and TRBJ1-2; TRBD1 matches 7 bases. Looked up from germline, CDR1 is MDHEN and CDR2 is SYDVKM. V shed 2 bases, J shed 3 bases, and the junction held 3 bases outside the gene matches. The CDR3 is made up of 14 amino acids.

The chain is built from TRBV9 and TRBJ2-2; perhaps TRBD2 as D (5 bases). The CDR3 contains 14 residues. Deletions cut 0 bases from V and 6 bases from J, with 9 bases between. The V gene's germline CDR1 is SGDLS and CDR2 YYNGEE. The CDR3 is CASSVVGSAGELFF. The CDR3 bases are TGTGCCAGCAGCGTAGTAGGTAGCGCCGGGGAGCTGTTTTTT.

The chain links TRBV5-1 to TRBJ2-1; D gene unclear. The CDR3 consists of 12 residues. In germline, CDR1 is SGHRS, CDR2 YFSETQ. V was shortened by 0 bases and J by 10 bases, with 8 bases between the two germline ends. The CDR3 bases are TGCGCCAGCAGCTTGGACAGCCAAGAGCAGTTCTTC. Residues: CASSLDSQEQFF.